This TCR beta chain is from a study of blood T cell repertoires in COVID-19. On the study more broadly: Samples taken during acute and convalescent COVID-19 were collected in the United States, Italy and Spain. PBMCs, B-cell-depleted T cells, or T cells were the source of the cDNA or gDNA that made up the material.

Original processing methods: Reference gene primer amplification yielded estimated nucleated cell counts. Data came from immunoSEQ multiplex PCR; TCRdb stores just in-frame clones and leaves some out. D and trimming come from the DNA, and the V and J calls and clone size come from that table. The table lists 200,000 to 250,000 clones, 65% to 85% of them singletons. This clone was recorded at least ten times. J was trimmed by 0 bases and V by 4 bases; bases with no gene match: 4. Per germline, CDR1 KGHSH and CDR2 LQKENI. The length of the CDR3 is 15 residues. The sequenced material came from peripheral blood. J is TRBJ1-2 and V is TRBV18, with 8 bases identical to TRBD1. This clonotype was sampled from a middle-aged woman with active or convalescent COVID-19. CDR3 bases: TGTGCCAGCTCACAGTCGGGACAGGCTAACTATGGCTACACCTTC. The encoded protein is CASSQSGQANYGYTF.